These 21 T cell receptor beta chains originate from one sample sequenced in a study of OX40 agonist ivuxolimab in advanced cancers. Generated by immunoSEQ multiplex PCR, the TCRdb table keeps only in-frame clones and is missing some. The table lists fewer than 85,000 clones, 92% of them singletons. The sample consisted of CD4+ or CD8+ T cells sorted from blood, taken in a trial of the OX40 agonist ivuxolimab. Receptors were obtained from an adult with an advanced solid tumor such as melanoma, head and neck, liver or kidney cancer.

CDR3: CASSPSPGPFEQYF. CDR3 in DNA: TGTGCCAGCAGTCCATCCCCCGGGCCGTTCGAGCAGTACTTC. This rearrangement joins TRBV2 to TRBJ2-7; no firm D call. V lost 5 bases to trimming and J lost 6 bases, with 17 bases between them. Per the germline V gene, CDR1 is SNHLY and CDR2 is FYNNEI. The CDR3 is 14 amino acids.

The chain couples TRBV4-3 to TRBJ2-7; 7 positions match TRBD1. CDR3 length: 15 residues. J was trimmed by 2 bases and V by 1 base; bases with no gene match: 5. CDR1 is LGHNA and CDR2 is YSLEER in the germline V gene. DNA of the CDR3: TGCGCCAGCAGCCAAGGGGACAGCGGCACCTACGAGCAGTACTTC. Translation: CASSQGDSGTYEQYF.

This clone was observed a handful of times. The chain joins TRBV12-5 to TRBJ1-1; D not certain. The germline V gene has CDR1 LGHNT and CDR2 FRNRAP. CDR3 length: 13 amino acids. V was clipped by 6 bases and J by 4 bases, with 12 bases between them. DNA for the CDR3: TGTGCTAGTGGCGCCCCCCCGAGCACTGAAGCTTTCTTT. The encoded protein is CASGAPPSTEAFF.

The chain carries TRBV18 and TRBJ2-2, with TRBD1 matching 8 bases. Germline V gene data show CDR1 as KGHSH and CDR2 as LQKENI. The CDR3 totals 18 residues. J gave up 3 bases and V 5 bases, and 14 bases lay outside the gene matches. CDR3 region: CASSKDRDGSLDTGELFF. The CDR3, as DNA: TGTGCCAGCTCAAAGGACAGGGACGGATCTTTAGACACCGGGGAGCTGTTTTTT.

The chain employs TRBV15 and TRBJ2-7; D is undetermined. CDR3 size: 14 residues. V gave up 0 bases and J gave up 2 bases, with 8 bases separating them. CDR1 is LNHNV and CDR2 is YYDKDF in the germline V gene (reference sequence). CDR3 bases: TGTGCCACCAGCAGAGATCGGTCAGCCTACGAGCAGTACTTC. Protein sequence: CATSRDRSAYEQYF.

This chain connects TRBV7-6 to TRBJ2-2; 9 nucleotides align to TRBD1. V dropped 3 bases and J dropped 6; count of bases not matched to a gene: 8. Germline CDR1 SGHVS, CDR2 FNYEAQ. The CDR3 covers 16 residues. The CDR3 region has the DNA TGTGCCAGCAGCTTTCAATCCGGGACAGGGTCCGGGGAGCTGTTTTTT. Amino acids: CASSFQSGTGSGELFF.

As to this clone: This may be a read error: a much more frequent sequence differs by one nucleotide. The chain is built from TRBV11-2 and TRBJ2-2; D is uncertain. The CDR3 extends over 12 amino acids. The V gene lost 5 bases and the J gene lost 5 bases, with 6 bases spanning the gap. CDR1 is SGHAT and CDR2 is FQNNGV in the germline V gene. The CDR3 nucleotides read TGTGCCAGCAGCCTGGGGACCGGGGAGCTGTTTTTT. The encoded protein is CASSLGTGELFF.

The chain joins TRBV7-9 to TRBJ1-2; TRBD1 aligns across 8 bases. V was clipped by 3 bases and J by 0 bases; unmatched bases: 6. The CDR3 spans 16 residues. Germline values: CDR1 SEHNR, CDR2 FQNEAQ (reference sequence). The CDR3 nucleotides read TGTGCCAGCAGCTTGCCGGACAGGGCGGCTAACTATGGCTACACCTTC. Translated: CASSLPDRAANYGYTF.

The V call is TRBV19, the J call TRBJ2-7; D gene unclear. This CDR3 region has 14 residues. Per the germline V gene, CDR1 is LNHDA and CDR2 is SQIVND (reference sequence). The DNA of the CDR3 is TGTGCTGCGTCGGCAGGAGCGAGCTCCTACGAGCAGTACTTC. Translated: CAASAGASSYEQYF.

This clone was observed a single time. This chain uses TRBV15 with TRBJ1-2; D may be TRBD1 (6 bases). Looked up from germline, CDR1 is LNHNV and CDR2 is YYDKDF (reference sequence). Trimming stripped 2 bases from V and 2 bases from J, with 21 bases between. CDR3 length: 18 amino acids. CDR3 nucleotides: TGTGCCACCAGCAGAAAGGAGGCTCCAGGGGACGAGAACTATGGCTACACCTTC. Protein product: CATSRKEAPGDENYGYTF.

This clone was detected many times. V and J are TRBV9 and TRBJ2-2; TRBD2 agrees at 7 bases. The V gene's germline CDR1 is SGDLS and CDR2 YYNGEE. The V gene end was trimmed by 4 bases and the J gene end by 5 bases; junction bases not matched to a gene: 8. The CDR3 sequence is 15 residues long. The CDR3: CASSLGRDRTGELFF. The DNA of the CDR3 is TGTGCCAGCAGCCTAGGGAGGGACCGGACCGGGGAGCTGTTTTTT.

The gene calls are TRBV11-2 and TRBJ2-7; D is possibly TRBD1 (7 bases). The CDR3 runs 15 residues. V was cut by 7 bases and J by 0 bases, with 16 bases left in between. From germline, CDR1 is SGHAT and CDR2 FQNNGV. The CDR3 spells CASNSGGTVSYEQYF. In DNA, the CDR3 is TGTGCCAGCAACTCCGGAGGGACAGTCTCCTACGAGCAGTACTTC.

The V and J genes are TRBV4-1 and TRBJ2-7; 11 bases map to TRBD2. The germline CDR1 and CDR2 sequences are MGHRA and YSYEKL. This CDR3 has 17 residues. V trimming: 0 bases; J trimming: 6 bases; junction bases outside the gene matches: 10. CDR3 sequence reads: CASSQDLSGGAQVEQYF. The DNA for the CDR3 is TGCGCCAGCAGCCAAGATCTTAGCGGGGGGGCCCAGGTCGAGCAGTACTTC.

The chain couples TRBV9 to TRBJ2-3, with TRBD2 matching over 10 bases. Trimming at V came to 0 bases and at J to 3 bases, leaving 10 bases not matched to a gene. Germline V gene data show CDR1 as SGDLS and CDR2 as YYNGEE. CDR3 length: 18 amino acids. CDR3 in amino acids: CASSVGPRSLAGTDTQYF. For the CDR3, the DNA is TGTGCCAGCAGCGTAGGCCCCCGTTCACTAGCGGGAACAGATACGCAGTATTTT.

This clone was seen a few times. The V and J genes are TRBV7-9 and TRBJ2-7; 7 positions agree with TRBD2. Germline lookup yields CDR1 SEHNR and CDR2 FQNEAQ (reference sequence). The CDR3 sequence is 14 residues long. V lost 5 bases to trimming and J lost 3 bases; unmatched junction nucleotides: 7. CDR3 DNA: TGTGCCAGCAGCCATAGAGGGACTAACTACGAGCAGTACTTC. Protein product: CASSHRGTNYEQYF.

The CDR3 protein is CASRLAGAGELFF. DNA of the CDR3: TGTGCCAGTAGGCTAGCGGGGGCCGGGGAGCTGTTTTTT. The chain couples TRBV19 to TRBJ2-2; TRBD2 matches 10 bases. CDR3 length: 13 amino acids. The V gene end was trimmed by 6 bases and the J gene end by 6 bases; junction bases not matched to a gene: 1. CDR1 and CDR2 (germline): LNHDA, SQIVND (reference sequence).

This clone is categorized as medium-sized. The chain has TRBV19 and TRBJ1-1; TRBD1 matches at 7 bases. Looked up from germline, CDR1 is LNHDA and CDR2 is SQIVND (reference sequence). The CDR3 is 12 amino acids. The V and J ends lost 7 bases and 5 bases, in that order; junction bases with no gene match: 4. CDR3 sequence reads: CASNQGGTEAFF. The CDR3 nucleotides are TGTGCCAGTAACCAGGGGGGAACTGAAGCTTTCTTT.

This clone occurred a few times. The V and J genes are TRBV2 and TRBJ1-1, with a possible D match to TRBD1 (6 bases). The V and J ends lost 10 bases and 0 bases respectively, with 12 bases between them. The length of the CDR3 is 13 residues. Germline V gives CDR1 SNHLY, CDR2 FYNNEI. Here the CDR3 reads CANQQGMNTEAFF. The DNA for the CDR3 is TGTGCCAATCAACAGGGTATGAACACTGAAGCTTTCTTT.

V gene TRBV13 combines with J gene TRBJ2-3; 7 bases align to TRBD1. V was clipped by 5 bases and J by 6 bases; unmatched bases: 8. Germline V gene lookup returns CDR1 PRHDT and CDR2 FYEKMQ (reference sequence). The length of the CDR3 is 14 residues. The CDR3 region is CASSTPDRADTQYF. The CDR3 DNA reads TGTGCCAGCAGCACCCCAGACAGGGCCGATACGCAGTATTTT. Complete variable domain (other parts from reference TRBV13 and TRBJ2-3): AAGVIQSPRHLIKEKRETATLKCYPIPRHDTVYWYQQGPGQDPQFLISFYEKMQSDKGSIPDRFSAQQFSDYHSELNMSSLELGDSALYFCASSTPDRADTQYFGPGTRLTVL.

The chain has TRBV2 and TRBJ2-7; no clear D. Trimming removed 5 bases from V and 0 bases from J, with 8 bases in between. Germline V lookup: CDR1 SNHLY, CDR2 FYNNEI. This CDR3 is built from 13 residues. The CDR3 DNA sequence: TGTGCCAGCAGTACCCAAATCTCCTACGAGCAGTACTTC. It yields the protein CASSTQISYEQYF.

The rearrangement uses TRBV7-8 and TRBJ1-4, with D perhaps matching TRBD1 (5 bases). V was shortened by 3 bases and J by 8 bases, with 7 bases between the two germline ends. The CDR3 covers 12 residues. The germline V gene has CDR1 SGHVS and CDR2 FQNEAQ. CDR3 residues: CASSFRDEKLFF. CDR3 sequence (DNA): TGTGCCAGCAGCTTCAGGGACGAAAAACTGTTTTTT.